The 13 T cell receptor beta chains below come from one sample, sequenced in a study of control samples from healthy donors and cancer patients. Data came from immunoSEQ multiplex PCR; TCRdb stores just in-frame clones and leaves some out. The sample shows 150,000 or so clones, 94% of them seen only once. Material for sequencing was blood. The receptor set was obtained from a woman aged 40 to 50 in good health.

The chain combines TRBV5-1 with TRBJ1-2; D may be TRBD1 (6 bases). CDR3 length: 14 residues. Germline V CDR1 and CDR2: SGHRS, YFSETQ. Trimming removed 4 bases at V and 8 bases at J, with 18 bases between. CDR3 DNA: TGCGCCAGCAGCCCCATCACAGGGTCAGAGGGCTACACCTTC. Translation gives CASSPITGSEGYTF.

The chain combines TRBV4-2 with TRBJ2-1, with TRBD1 matching over 8 bases. Germline CDR1 is LGHNA and CDR2 is YNFKEQ. V lost 1 base and J lost 3; bases outside the gene matches: 5. The CDR3 length is 16 residues. The CDR3 is CASSQGAGGRYNEQFF. CDR3 DNA: TGTGCCAGCAGCCAAGGGGCAGGGGGCCGCTACAATGAGCAGTTCTTC.

This clone appeared a single time. The chain combines TRBV5-1 with TRBJ1-6; no clear D. V was cut by 0 bases and J by 7 bases, with 14 bases left in between. Germline loops: CDR1 SGHRS, CDR2 YFSETQ. CDR3 length: 16 residues. CDR3 DNA: TGCGCCAGCAGCTTGGGAGCGGAGTTTGGGAATTCACCCCTCCACTTT. Residues: CASSLGAEFGNSPLHF. Full variable domain (rest looked up from reference TRBV5-1 and TRBJ1-6): KAGVTQTPRYLIKTRGQQVTLSCSPISGHRSVSWYQQTPGQGLQFLFEYFSETQRNKGNFPGRFSGRQFSNSRSEMNVSTLELGDSALYLCASSLGAEFGNSPLHFGNGTRLTVT.

The rearrangement uses TRBV10-2 and TRBJ1-2; D uncertain. The CDR3 has 11 amino acids. The V end lost 5 bases, the J end lost 4 bases, and 5 bases lay between the germline ends. Germline loops: CDR1 WSHSY, CDR2 SAAADI. The CDR3 region has the DNA TGCGCCAGCAGTTTTTCCTATGGCTACACCTTC. As protein: CASSFSYGYTF.

The V and J genes are TRBV7-9 and TRBJ1-5, with D tentatively TRBD1 (5 bases). V shed 1 base and J shed 7 bases, with 11 bases lying between them. CDR3 length equals 14 residues. From germline, CDR1 is SEHNR and CDR2 FQNEAQ (reference sequence). In nucleotides, the CDR3 is TGTGCCAGCAGCTTAGAGGGGTCGGGGCAGCCCCAGCATTTT. Protein: CASSLEGSGQPQHF. Full variable domain (outside the CDR3, taken from reference TRBV7-9 and TRBJ1-5): DTGVSQNPRHKITKRGQNVTFRCDPISEHNRLYWYRQTLGQGPEFLTYFQNEAQLEKSRLLSDRFSAERPKGSFSTLEIQRTEQGDSAMYLCASSLEGSGQPQHFGDGTRLSIL.

The rearrangement joins TRBV30 to TRBJ2-3, with unresolved D. The length of the CDR3 is 12 residues. Germline CDR1 and CDR2: GTSNPN and SVGIG (reference sequence). V was cut by 1 base and J by 9 bases, with 11 bases left in between. CDR3 amino acids: CAWSAGSDTQYF. The DNA of the CDR3 is TGTGCCTGGAGTGCCGGGTCTGACACGCAGTATTTT.

The chain joins TRBV11-2 to TRBJ2-3, with TRBD1 as a possible D gene (7 bases). Between the trimmed V and J ends, which lost 2 bases and 6 bases, there was a span of 12 bases. The CDR3 is 14 residues long. Germline V gene data show CDR1 as SGHAT and CDR2 as FQNNGV. The CDR3 protein is CASSLQGGSDTQYF. The CDR3, as DNA: TGTGCCAGCAGCTTACAGGGGGGCTCCGATACGCAGTATTTT.

V is TRBV9 and J is TRBJ1-1, with 7 bases lining up with TRBD1. The CDR3 is 14 residues long. V shed 3 bases, J shed 3 bases, and the junction held 5 bases outside the gene matches. The V gene's germline CDR1 is SGDLS and CDR2 YYNGEE. CDR3 sequence: CASSAQQGYTEAFF. CDR3 DNA: TGTGCCAGCAGCGCTCAACAGGGGTACACTGAAGCTTTCTTT.

The genes are TRBV13 and TRBJ1-2, with TRBD1 as a possible D gene (6 bases). In germline, CDR1 is PRHDT, CDR2 FYEKMQ (reference sequence). V was clipped by 4 bases and J by 7 bases, with 16 bases between them. The CDR3 totals 14 residues. CDR3 in DNA: TGTGCCAGCAGCTACGGGGGCGCAACCCTTGGCTACACCTTC. Protein product: CASSYGGATLGYTF.

The V call is TRBV5-1, the J call TRBJ2-7; a weak D match, TRBD1 (5 bases). The germline V and J ends were trimmed by 4 bases and 3 bases, with 20 bases remaining between them. From germline, CDR1 is SGHRS and CDR2 YFSETQ. This CDR3 region has 16 residues. The CDR3 is CASSPTSTASGYEQYF. In DNA form, the CDR3 reads TGCGCCAGCAGCCCCACCTCGACAGCCTCCGGCTACGAGCAGTACTTC.

This chain connects TRBV11-2 to TRBJ1-1; 7 nucleotides align to TRBD1. This CDR3 has 13 residues. Germline assignment: CDR1 SGHAT and CDR2 FQNNGV. V lost 5 bases and J lost 4; bases outside the gene matches: 4. CDR3 DNA sequence: TGTGCCAGCAGCCGAGACAGGGCCACTGAAGCTTTCTTT. Protein sequence: CASSRDRATEAFF.

The V gene is TRBV7-9, the J gene TRBJ2-3; D uncertain. The CDR3 sequence is 15 residues long. Germline loops: CDR1 SEHNR, CDR2 FQNEAQ (reference sequence). Trimming cost V 5 bases and J 0 bases, with 12 bases left between them. The CDR3 protein is CASSPRTPSTDTQYF. In DNA, the CDR3 is TGTGCCAGCAGCCCCCGGACCCCTAGCACAGATACGCAGTATTTT.

The chain joins TRBV19 to TRBJ1-5, with D perhaps TRBD1 (5 bases). V lost 0 bases and J 7 bases, leaving 16 bases between the germline ends. Per germline, CDR1 LNHDA and CDR2 SQIVND (reference sequence). The length of the CDR3 is 16 residues. The CDR3 sequence is CASSIEEVQGGQPQHF. The CDR3 bases are TGTGCCAGTAGTATAGAAGAGGTGCAGGGCGGACAGCCCCAGCATTTT.